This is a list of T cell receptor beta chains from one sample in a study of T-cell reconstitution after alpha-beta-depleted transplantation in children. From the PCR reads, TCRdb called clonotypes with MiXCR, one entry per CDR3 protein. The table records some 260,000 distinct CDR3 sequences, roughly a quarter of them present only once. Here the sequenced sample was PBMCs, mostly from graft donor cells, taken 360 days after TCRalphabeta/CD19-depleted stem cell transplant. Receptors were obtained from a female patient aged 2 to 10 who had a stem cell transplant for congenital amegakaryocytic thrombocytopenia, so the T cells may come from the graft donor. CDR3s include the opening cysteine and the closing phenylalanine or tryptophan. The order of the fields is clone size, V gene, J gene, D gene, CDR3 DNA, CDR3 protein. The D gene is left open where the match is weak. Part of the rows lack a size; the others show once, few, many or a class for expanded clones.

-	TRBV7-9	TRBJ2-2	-	TGTGCCAGCAGCTTAAACCGGGGGCCCGGGGAGCTGTTTTTT	CASSLNRGPGELFF
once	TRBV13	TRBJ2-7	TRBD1	TGTGCCAGCAGCCAGACAGGGGGCATGGAGTACGAGCAGTACTTC	CASSQTGGMEYEQYF
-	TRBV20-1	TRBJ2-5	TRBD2	TGCAGTGCTGAAGTACTAGCGGGAGGGAAAGAGACCCAGTACTTC	CSAEVLAGGKETQYF
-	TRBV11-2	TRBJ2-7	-	TGTGCCAGCAGCTTAGGCGACTACGAGCAGTACTTC	CASSLGDYEQYF
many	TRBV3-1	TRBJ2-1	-	TGTGCCAGCAGCCAAGACCTATCGGTTGAGCAGTTCTTC	CASSQDLSVEQFF
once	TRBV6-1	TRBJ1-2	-	TGTGCCAGCAGTGAAACGTCGGCGGACGGTGGCTACACCTTC	CASSETSADGGYTF
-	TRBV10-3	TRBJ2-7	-	TGCGCCATCAGAGACATGCCCAGCGAGCAGTACTTC	CAIRDMPSEQYF
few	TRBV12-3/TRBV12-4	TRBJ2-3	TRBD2	TGTGCCAGCAGTTACAAGAAGGGACTAGCGGGCGTCCCGGGCGCAGATACGCAGTATTTT	CASSYKKGLAGVPGADTQYF
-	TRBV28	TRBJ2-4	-	TGTGCCAGCAGTGTTCAGGGTCTAGCCAAAAACATTCAGTACTTC	CASSVQGLAKNIQYF
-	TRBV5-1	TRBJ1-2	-	TGCGCCAGCAGCTTGGGAGCGGGGGGCTTAAACTATGGCTACACCTTC	CASSLGAGGLNYGYTF
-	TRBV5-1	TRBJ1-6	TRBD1	TGCGCCAGCAGCCGGACCGGACAGGGCGGCTCCTATAATTCACCCCTCCACTTT	CASSRTGQGGSYNSPLHF
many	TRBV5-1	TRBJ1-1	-	TGCGCCAGCAGCTTGATCCCCGGGGACACTGAAGCTTTCTTT	CASSLIPGDTEAFF
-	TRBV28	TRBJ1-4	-	TGTGCCAGCAGTCCCCCCTGGGATCGTAGAGAAAAACTGTTTTTT	CASSPPWDRREKLFF
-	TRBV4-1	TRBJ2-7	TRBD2	TGCGCCAGCAGCCAAGACCCTAGCGGGAGTTTCTACGAGCAGTACTTC	CASSQDPSGSFYEQYF
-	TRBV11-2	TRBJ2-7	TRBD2	TGTGCCAGCAGCGCTCTAGCGGGAGCGACCTACGAGCAGTACTTC	CASSALAGATYEQYF
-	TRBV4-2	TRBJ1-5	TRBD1	TGTGCCAGCAGCCAAGACCAGGGGGGGGTAAATAGCAATCAGCCCCAGCATTTT	CASSQDQGGVNSNQPQHF
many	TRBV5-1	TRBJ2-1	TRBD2	TGCGCCAGCAGCTTAACCGGGACTAGGGACAATGAGCAGTTCTTC	CASSLTGTRDNEQFF
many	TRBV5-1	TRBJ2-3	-	TGCGCCAGCAGCCATTATTCGACAGTTTCTAGCACAGATACGCAGTATTTT	CASSHYSTVSSTDTQYF
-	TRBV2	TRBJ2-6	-	TGTGCCAGCGAGGGACTGGAAGGGGCCAACGTCCTGACTTTC	CASEGLEGANVLTF
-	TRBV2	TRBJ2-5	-	TGTGCCAGCACCGAGGGGCGCTTCCAAGAGACCCAGTACTTC	CASTEGRFQETQYF
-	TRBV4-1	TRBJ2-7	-	TGCGCCAGCAGCCAAGGCCTTAGGGGGGGAAAAAACTACGAGCAGTACTTC	CASSQGLRGGKNYEQYF
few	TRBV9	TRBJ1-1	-	TGTGCCAGCAGCTCGCTCCGAGGGGTGGGTGAAGCTTTCTTT	CASSSLRGVGEAFF
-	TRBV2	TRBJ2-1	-	TGTGCCAGCAGTGTAAGAGCTAGCGACAATGAGCAGTTCTTC	CASSVRASDNEQFF
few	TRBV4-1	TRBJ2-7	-	TGCGCCAGCAGCCAAGGGTATGAAGGCTACGAGCAGTACTTC	CASSQGYEGYEQYF
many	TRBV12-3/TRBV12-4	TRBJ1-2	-	TGTGCCAGCCGACCAGCTTCCTCGACATATGGCTACACCTTC	CASRPASSTYGYTF
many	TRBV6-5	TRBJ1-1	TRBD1	TGTGCCAGCACCACCTCACCCGGGGACAGGGAGAACACTGAAGCTTTCTTT	CASTTSPGDRENTEAFF
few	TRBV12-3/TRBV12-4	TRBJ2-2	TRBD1	TGTGCCAGCAGTTCCCGCGTGACAGGGTCGCCGGGCACCGGGGAGCTGTTTTTT	CASSSRVTGSPGTGELFF
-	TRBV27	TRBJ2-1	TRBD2	TGTGCCAGCAGTTTATTTGTAGCGGGGACCAATGAGCAGTTCTTC	CASSLFVAGTNEQFF
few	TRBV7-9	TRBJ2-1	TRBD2	TGTGCCAGCAGCTCGAGGCGGGAGATCGATGAGCAGTTCTTC	CASSSRREIDEQFF
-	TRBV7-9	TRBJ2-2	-	TGTGCCAGCAGTTACACTAGCATATACAAAACCGGGGAGCTGTTTTTT	CASSYTSIYKTGELFF
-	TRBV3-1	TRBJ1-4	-	TGTGCCAGCAGCCAAGACCGGGTTCGGGGTGAAAAACTGTTTTTT	CASSQDRVRGEKLFF
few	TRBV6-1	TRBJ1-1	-	TGTGCCAGCAGCACCCCGGGCCCGAAAAACACTGAAGCTTTCTTT	CASSTPGPKNTEAFF
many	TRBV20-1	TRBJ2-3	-	TGCAGTGCCCTCCGCATATCAGGGCTGGGTAAAGATACGCAGTATTTT	CSALRISGLGKDTQYF